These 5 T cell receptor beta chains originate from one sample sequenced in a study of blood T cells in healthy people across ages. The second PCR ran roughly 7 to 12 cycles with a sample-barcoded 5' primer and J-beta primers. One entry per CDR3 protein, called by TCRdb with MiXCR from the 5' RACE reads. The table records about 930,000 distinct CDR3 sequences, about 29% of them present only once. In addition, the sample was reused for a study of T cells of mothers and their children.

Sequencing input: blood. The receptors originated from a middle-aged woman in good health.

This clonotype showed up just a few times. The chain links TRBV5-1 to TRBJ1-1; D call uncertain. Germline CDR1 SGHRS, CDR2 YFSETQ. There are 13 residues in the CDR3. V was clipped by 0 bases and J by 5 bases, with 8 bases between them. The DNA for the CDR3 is TGCGCCAGCAGCTTGGTTCGGGAAACTGAAGCTTTCTTT. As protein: CASSLVRETEAFF. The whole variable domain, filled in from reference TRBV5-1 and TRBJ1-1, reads KAGVTQTPRYLIKTRGQQVTLSCSPISGHRSVSWYQQTPGQGLQFLFEYFSETQRNKGNFPGRFSGRQFSNSRSEMNVSTLELGDSALYLCASSLVRETEAFFGQGTRLTVV.

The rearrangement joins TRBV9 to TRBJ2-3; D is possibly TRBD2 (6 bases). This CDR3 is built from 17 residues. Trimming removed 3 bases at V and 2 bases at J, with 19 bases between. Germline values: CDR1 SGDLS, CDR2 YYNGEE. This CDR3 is CASSGTPGRGATDTQYF. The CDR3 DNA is TGTGCCAGCAGCGGTACCCCGGGCCGCGGGGCCACAGATACGCAGTATTTT.

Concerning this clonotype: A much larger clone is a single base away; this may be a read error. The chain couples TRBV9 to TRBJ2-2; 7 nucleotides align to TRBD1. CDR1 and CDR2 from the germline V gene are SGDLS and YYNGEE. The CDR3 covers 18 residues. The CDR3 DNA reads TGTGCCGGCAGCGTAGGGGGTCTACAGGGGAGGAACACCGGGGAGCTGTTTTTT. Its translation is CAGSVGGLQGRNTGELFF.

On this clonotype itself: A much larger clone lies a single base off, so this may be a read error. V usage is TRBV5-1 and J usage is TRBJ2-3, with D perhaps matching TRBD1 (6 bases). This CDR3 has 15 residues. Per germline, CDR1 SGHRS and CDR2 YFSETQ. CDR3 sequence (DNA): TGCGTCAGCAGCTTTCCGGGACAAATCACAGATACGCAGTATTTT. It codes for CVSSFPGQITDTQYF.

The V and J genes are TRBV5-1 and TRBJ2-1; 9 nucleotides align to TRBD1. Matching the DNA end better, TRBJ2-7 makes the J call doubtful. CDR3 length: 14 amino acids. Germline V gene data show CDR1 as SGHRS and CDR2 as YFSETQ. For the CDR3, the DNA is TGCGCCAGTAGACAGGGGGAGACCTACAATGAGCAGTACTTC. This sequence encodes CASRQGETYNEQYF.